The entry below describes one TCR beta chain. Relative to its sample, this clone is medium-sized (0.01 to 0.1%). Its antigen is still unknown. No much larger clonotype is one base removed from it; base qualities were not supplied. This sample was taken from a study of T cell clonotyping in hematopoietic cell transplantation (dated by TCRdb to about 2021). Looking at the study overall: In the study, approximately 140 blood samples were gathered from over 30 consecutive transplant recipients and their related donors. Patients were recruited between 2015 and 2017 and followed until late 2020 or death. Here is what the overall study found, with its caveats: The sample size was limited, and CD4 and CD8 repertoire contributions could not be separated because cells were not sorted. Only a small fraction of recipient repertoires overlapped donor repertoires, with over 95% appearing de novo at the given depth. Donor and pretransplant recipient Inverse Simpson Index values predicted broader posttransplant TCR repertoire diversity. Recipient TCR diversity fell after transplant, with pathologically expanded clonotypes rising progressively from day 30 to day 180.

Blood samples for TCR beta sequencing were given by related transplant donors. Using Nuclei Lysis Solution, genomic DNA was extracted from unfractionated peripheral blood mononuclear cells that were either fresh or cryopreserved. The CDR3, from cysteine to phenylalanine, totals 17 residues. Only CDR3 DNA remains: 51 bases, in frame from the first base. Here V drops 5 bases and J drops 4 bases, and the junction holds 16 bases not matched to any gene. Looking up the germline V gene yields CDR1 SGHTA and CDR2 FQGTGA. The immunoSEQ assay, a bias-controlled multiplex PCR using V- and J-specific primers, was used to amplify TCR beta CDR3 regions from genomic DNA. In a second PCR step, the CDR3 amplicons were tagged with a proprietary barcode plus Illumina adapter sequences. An Illumina MiSeq instrument was used to sequence the CDR3 libraries. Regarding the original processing steps: Export and quality control were performed with immunoSEQ Analyzer 3.0, and downstream analyses were performed with R Bioconductor and Immunarch. Only productive rearrangements in the normalized downsampled data set were used to calculate repertoire metrics. Clonotypes larger than 5 templates in the normalized cohort were defined as pathologically expanded. Repertoire diversity was measured with the Inverse Simpson Index. To capture all clonotypes, the CMV-specificity analyses were run on the non-normalized data set. The immuneACCESS repertoire file appears here via TCRdb, limited to in-frame rearrangements. These files lack a portion of the clones; in checked studies, under half of the deficit traces to unresolved V genes, and the cause of the others is not known. V and J calls and clone size are as listed in that table; D and trimming were resolved from the DNA. Within this sample are 20,000 or so clones, with 70% to 85% of them counted one time only. The top ten constitute roughly 15% of the sample.

Sequencing input: peripheral blood mononuclear cells. The source is a man aged 55 to 70 in good health. Some clones in this sample may be carry-over from other donors' samples. In this chain, TRBV7-3 is recombined with TRBJ1-2; 7 bases in between match TRBD1. The bases read TGTGCCAGCAGCCCAACCGACAGGGCGGCAGGGATCTATGGCTACACCTTC. Its translation is CASSPTDRAAGIYGYTF.